The clone carrying this T cell receptor (beta chain) was counted only a few times. Its antigen is unknown. The entry originates in a study of beta chain features in type 1 diabetes. The isolated RNA, all of it, was reverse transcribed, so expressed TCRB transcripts were what got sequenced. Profiled with immunoSEQ multiplex PCR; TCRdb holds only in-frame clones, not every one. The table has some 150,000 clones, roughly 10% seen once. Study-level points and caveats: The study found moderately but significantly shorter TCRB CDR3s in all four CD4+ subsets of Type 1 diabetes patients. Among patients, naive, central memory and Treg TCRB repertoires appeared more similar than among healthy donors.

Staining for CD45RO/CCR7/CD25/CD127/CD95/CD27 allowed sorting of CD4+ naive, central memory, regulatory and stem cell-like memory cells. V was shortened by 5 bases and J by 8 bases, with 15 bases between the two germline ends. This CDR3 region has 13 residues. Germline-derived CDR1 and CDR2 are SEHNR and FQNEAQ (reference sequence). Specimen: central memory CD4+ T cells from blood. The clonotype originates from a woman aged 40 to 50 in good health. V is TRBV7-9 and J is TRBJ1-1, with no clear D. The CDR3 sequence is CASSGEILSEAFF. The DNA for the CDR3 is TGTGCCAGCAGCGGGGAGATTTTATCCGAAGCTTTCTTT.